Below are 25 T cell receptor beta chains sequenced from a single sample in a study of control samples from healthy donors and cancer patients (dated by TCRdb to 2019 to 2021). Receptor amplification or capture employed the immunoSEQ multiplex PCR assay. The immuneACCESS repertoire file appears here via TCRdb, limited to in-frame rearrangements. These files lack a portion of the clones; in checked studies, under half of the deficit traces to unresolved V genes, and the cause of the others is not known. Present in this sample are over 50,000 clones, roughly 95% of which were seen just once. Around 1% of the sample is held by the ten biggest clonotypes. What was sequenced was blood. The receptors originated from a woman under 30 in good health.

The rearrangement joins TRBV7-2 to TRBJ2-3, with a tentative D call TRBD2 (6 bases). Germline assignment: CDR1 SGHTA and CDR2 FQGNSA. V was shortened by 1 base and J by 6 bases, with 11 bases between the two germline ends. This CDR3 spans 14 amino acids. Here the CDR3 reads CASSLVRGSDTQYF. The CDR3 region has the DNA TGTGCCAGCAGCTTAGTACGGGGGTCGGATACGCAGTATTTT.

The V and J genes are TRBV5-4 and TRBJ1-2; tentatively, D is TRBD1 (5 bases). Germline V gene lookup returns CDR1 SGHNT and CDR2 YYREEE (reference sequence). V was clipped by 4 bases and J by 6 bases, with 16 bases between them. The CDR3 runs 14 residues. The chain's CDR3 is CASSLKGTADGYTF. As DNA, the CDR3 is TGTGCCAGCAGCCTCAAGGGGACGGCAGATGGCTACACCTTC.

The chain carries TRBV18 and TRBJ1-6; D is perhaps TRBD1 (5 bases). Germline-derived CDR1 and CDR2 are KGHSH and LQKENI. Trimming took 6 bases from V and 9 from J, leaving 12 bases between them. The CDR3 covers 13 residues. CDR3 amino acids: CASSSKGPSPLHF. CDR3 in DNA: TGTGCCAGCTCTTCCAAGGGACCTTCACCCCTCCACTTT.

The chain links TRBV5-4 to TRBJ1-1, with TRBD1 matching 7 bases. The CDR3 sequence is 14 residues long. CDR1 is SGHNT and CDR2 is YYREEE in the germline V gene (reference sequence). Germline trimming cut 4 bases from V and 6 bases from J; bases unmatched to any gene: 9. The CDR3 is CASSDRGQEAEAFF. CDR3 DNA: TGTGCCAGCAGCGATCGCGGACAGGAGGCTGAAGCTTTCTTT.

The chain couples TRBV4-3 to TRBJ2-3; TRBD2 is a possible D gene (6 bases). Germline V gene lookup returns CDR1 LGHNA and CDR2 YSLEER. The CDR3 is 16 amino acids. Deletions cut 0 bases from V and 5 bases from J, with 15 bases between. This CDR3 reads CASSQEVADIIDTQYF. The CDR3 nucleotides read TGCGCCAGCAGCCAAGAAGTAGCGGACATTATAGATACGCAGTATTTT.

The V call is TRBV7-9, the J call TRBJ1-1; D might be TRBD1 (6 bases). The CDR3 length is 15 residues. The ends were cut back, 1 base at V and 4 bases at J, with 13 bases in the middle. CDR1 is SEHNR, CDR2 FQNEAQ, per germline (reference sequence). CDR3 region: CASSLEQGGGTEAFF. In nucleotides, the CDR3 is TGTGCCAGCAGCTTAGAACAGGGAGGGGGCACTGAAGCTTTCTTT.

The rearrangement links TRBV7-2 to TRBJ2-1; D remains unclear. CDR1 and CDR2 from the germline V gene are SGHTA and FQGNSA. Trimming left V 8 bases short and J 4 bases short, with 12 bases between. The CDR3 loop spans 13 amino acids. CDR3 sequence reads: CASLLGPYNEQFF. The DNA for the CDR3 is TGTGCCAGCCTCCTTGGGCCATACAATGAGCAGTTCTTC. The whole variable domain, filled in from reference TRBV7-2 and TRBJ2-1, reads GAGVSQSPSNKVTEKGKDVELRCDPISGHTALYWYRQSLGQGLEFLIYFQGNSAPDKSGLPSDRFSAERTGGSVSTLTIQRTQQEDSAVYLCASLLGPYNEQFFGPGTRLTVL.

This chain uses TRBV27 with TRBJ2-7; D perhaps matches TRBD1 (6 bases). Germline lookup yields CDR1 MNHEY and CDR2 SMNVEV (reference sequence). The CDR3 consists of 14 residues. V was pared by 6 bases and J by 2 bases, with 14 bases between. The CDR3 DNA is TGTGCCAGCAGCCGCGGACAGCCCCCCTACGAGCAGTACTTC. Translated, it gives CASSRGQPPYEQYF.

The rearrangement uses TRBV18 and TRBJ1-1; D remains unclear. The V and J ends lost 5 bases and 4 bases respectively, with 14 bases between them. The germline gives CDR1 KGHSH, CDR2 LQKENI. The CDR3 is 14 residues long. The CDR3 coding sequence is TGTGCCAGCTCAGGATCCGATACAGCCACTGAAGCTTTCTTT. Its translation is CASSGSDTATEAFF. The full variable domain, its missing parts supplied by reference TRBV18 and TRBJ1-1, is NAGVMQNPRHLVRRRGQEARLRCSPMKGHSHVYWYRQLPEEGLKFMVYLQKENIIDESGMPKERFSAEFPKEGPSILRIQQVVRGDSAAYFCASSGSDTATEAFFGQGTRLTVV.

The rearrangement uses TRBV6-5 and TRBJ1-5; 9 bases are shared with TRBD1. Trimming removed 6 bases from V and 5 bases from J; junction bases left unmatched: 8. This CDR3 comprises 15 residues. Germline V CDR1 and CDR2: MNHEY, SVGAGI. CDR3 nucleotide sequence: TGTGCCAGCAGGGCCGGACAGGGGCGGGATCAGCCCCAGCATTTT. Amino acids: CASRAGQGRDQPQHF.

The CDR3 DNA is TGCAGCGTTGTAACCCTTTGGGGTTACGAGCAGTACTTC. This codes for CSVVTLWGYEQYF. This chain joins TRBV29-1 and TRBJ2-7; D uncertain. This CDR3 is 13 amino acids long. The V and J ends lost 4 bases and 4 bases respectively, with 14 bases between them. Germline V gene data show CDR1 as SQVTM and CDR2 as ANQGSEA.

CDR3 in amino acids: CASSPQASGGAGTQYF. The CDR3 bases are TGTGCCAGCTCACCACAGGCTAGCGGGGGGGCTGGGACCCAGTACTTC. The V call is TRBV18, the J call TRBJ2-5; 12 nucleotides match TRBD2. Germline CDR1 reads KGHSH; CDR2 reads LQKENI. The CDR3 totals 16 residues. Germline trimming cut 1 base from V and 7 bases from J; bases unmatched to any gene: 7.

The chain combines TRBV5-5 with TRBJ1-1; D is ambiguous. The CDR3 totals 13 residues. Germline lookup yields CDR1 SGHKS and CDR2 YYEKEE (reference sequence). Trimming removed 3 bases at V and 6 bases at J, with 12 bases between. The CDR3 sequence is CASSSFLGAEAFF. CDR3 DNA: TGTGCCAGCAGCTCGTTCCTCGGCGCTGAAGCTTTCTTT.

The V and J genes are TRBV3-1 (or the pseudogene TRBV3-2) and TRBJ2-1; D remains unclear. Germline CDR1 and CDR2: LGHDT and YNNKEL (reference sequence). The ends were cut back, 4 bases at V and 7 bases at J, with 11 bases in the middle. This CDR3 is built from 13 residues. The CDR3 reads CASSRTVGNEQFF. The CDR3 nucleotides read TGTGCCAGCAGCCGAACGGTAGGGAATGAGCAGTTCTTC.

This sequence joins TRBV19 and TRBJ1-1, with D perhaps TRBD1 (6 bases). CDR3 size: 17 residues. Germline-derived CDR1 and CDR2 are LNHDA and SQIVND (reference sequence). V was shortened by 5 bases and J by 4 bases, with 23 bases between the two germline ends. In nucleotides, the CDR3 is TGTGCCAGTAGTTCAGGGACACGGGGCTGGCGGAGCACTGAAGCTTTCTTT. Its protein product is CASSSGTRGWRSTEAFF.

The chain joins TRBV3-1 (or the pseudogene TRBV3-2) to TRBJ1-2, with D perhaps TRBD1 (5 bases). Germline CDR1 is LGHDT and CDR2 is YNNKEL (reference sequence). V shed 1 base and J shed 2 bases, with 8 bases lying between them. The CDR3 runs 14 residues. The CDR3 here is CASSQVAGNYGYTF. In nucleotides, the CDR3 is TGTGCCAGCAGCCAAGTGGCAGGGAACTATGGCTACACCTTC.

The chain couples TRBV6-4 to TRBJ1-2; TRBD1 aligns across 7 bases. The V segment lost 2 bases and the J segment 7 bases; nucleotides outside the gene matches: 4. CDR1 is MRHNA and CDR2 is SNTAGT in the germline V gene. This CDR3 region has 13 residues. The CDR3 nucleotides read TGTGCCAGCAGTGACACAGGGGTCGGTGGCTACACCTTC. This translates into CASSDTGVGGYTF.

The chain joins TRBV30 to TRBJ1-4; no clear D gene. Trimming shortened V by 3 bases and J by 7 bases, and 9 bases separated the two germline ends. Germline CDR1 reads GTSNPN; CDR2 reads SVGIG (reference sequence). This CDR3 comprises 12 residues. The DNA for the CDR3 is TGTGCCTGGAGGGGAATGGGTGAAAAACTGTTTTTT. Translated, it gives CAWRGMGEKLFF. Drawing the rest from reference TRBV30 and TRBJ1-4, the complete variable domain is SQTIHQWPATLVQPVGSPLSLECTVEGTSNPNLYWYRQAAGRGLQLLFYSVGIGQISSEVPQNLSASRPQDRQFILSSKKLLLSDSGFYLCAWRGMGEKLFFGSGTQLSVL.

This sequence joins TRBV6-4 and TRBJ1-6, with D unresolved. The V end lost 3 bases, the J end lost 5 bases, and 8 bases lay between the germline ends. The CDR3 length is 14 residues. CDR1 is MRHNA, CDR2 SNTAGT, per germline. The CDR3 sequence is CASSDGRDNSPLHF. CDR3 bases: TGTGCCAGCAGTGATGGGCGCGATAATTCACCCCTCCACTTT.

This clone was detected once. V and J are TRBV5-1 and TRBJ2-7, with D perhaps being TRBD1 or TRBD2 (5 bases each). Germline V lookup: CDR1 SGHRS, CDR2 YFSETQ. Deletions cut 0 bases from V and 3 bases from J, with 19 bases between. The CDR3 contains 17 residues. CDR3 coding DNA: TGCGCCAGCAGCTTGGCCGTAGGGACCGGAGGAAGCTACGAGCAGTACTTC. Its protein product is CASSLAVGTGGSYEQYF.

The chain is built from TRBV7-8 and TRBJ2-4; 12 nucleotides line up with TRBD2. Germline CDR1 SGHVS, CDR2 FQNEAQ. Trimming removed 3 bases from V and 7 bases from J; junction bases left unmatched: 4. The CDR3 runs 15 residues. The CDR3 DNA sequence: TGTGCCAGCAGCTTGACTAGCGGGGGAACCAACATTCAGTACTTC. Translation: CASSLTSGGTNIQYF. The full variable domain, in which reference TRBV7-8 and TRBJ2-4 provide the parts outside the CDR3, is GAGVSQSPRYKVAKRGQDVALRCDPISGHVSLFWYQQALGQGPEFLTYFQNEAQLDKSGLPSDRFFAERPEGSVSTLKIQRTQQEDSAVYLCASSLTSGGTNIQYFGAGTRLSVL.

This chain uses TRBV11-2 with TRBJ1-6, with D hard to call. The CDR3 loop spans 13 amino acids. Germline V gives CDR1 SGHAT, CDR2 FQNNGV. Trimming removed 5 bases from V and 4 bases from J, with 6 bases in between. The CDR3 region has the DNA TGTGCCAGCAGCGAACATTATAATTCACCCCTCCACTTT. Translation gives CASSEHYNSPLHF.

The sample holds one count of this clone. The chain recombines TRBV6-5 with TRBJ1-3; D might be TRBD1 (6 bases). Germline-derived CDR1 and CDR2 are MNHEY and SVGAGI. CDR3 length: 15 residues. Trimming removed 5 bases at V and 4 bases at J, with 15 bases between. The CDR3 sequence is CASSLLGQWGNTIYF. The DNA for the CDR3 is TGTGCCAGCAGTCTACTAGGACAGTGGGGAAACACCATATATTTT.

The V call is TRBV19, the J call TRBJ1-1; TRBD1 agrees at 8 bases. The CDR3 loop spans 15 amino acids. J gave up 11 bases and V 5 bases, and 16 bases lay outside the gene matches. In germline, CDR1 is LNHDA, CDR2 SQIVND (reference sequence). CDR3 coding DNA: TGTGCCAGTAGTTCGGAGTCAACGGGGACAGGTTATGCTTTCTTT. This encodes CASSSESTGTGYAFF.

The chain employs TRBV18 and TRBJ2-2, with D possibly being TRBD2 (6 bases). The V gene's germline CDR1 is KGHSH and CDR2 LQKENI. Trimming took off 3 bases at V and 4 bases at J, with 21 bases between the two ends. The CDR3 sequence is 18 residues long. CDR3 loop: CASSPFSMRGSGTGELFF. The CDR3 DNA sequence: TGTGCCAGCTCACCCTTTTCGATGCGGGGCTCGGGCACCGGGGAGCTGTTTTTT.